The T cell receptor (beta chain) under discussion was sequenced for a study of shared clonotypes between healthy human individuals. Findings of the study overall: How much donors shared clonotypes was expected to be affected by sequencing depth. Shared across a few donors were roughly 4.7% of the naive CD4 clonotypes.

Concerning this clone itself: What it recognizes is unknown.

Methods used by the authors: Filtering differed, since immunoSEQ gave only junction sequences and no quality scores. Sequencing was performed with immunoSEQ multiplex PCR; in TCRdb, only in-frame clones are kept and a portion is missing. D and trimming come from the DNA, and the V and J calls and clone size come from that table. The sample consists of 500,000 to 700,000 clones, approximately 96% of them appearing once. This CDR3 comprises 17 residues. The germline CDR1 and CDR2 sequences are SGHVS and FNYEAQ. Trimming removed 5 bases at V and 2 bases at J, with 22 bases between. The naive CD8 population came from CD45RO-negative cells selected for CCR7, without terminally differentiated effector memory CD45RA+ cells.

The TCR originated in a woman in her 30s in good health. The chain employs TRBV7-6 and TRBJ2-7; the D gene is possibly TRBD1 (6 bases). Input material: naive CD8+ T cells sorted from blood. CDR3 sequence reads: CASSLNRYRDPPYEQYF. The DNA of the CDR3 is TGTGCCAGCAGCCTAAACCGCTACAGGGACCCACCCTACGAGCAGTACTTC.